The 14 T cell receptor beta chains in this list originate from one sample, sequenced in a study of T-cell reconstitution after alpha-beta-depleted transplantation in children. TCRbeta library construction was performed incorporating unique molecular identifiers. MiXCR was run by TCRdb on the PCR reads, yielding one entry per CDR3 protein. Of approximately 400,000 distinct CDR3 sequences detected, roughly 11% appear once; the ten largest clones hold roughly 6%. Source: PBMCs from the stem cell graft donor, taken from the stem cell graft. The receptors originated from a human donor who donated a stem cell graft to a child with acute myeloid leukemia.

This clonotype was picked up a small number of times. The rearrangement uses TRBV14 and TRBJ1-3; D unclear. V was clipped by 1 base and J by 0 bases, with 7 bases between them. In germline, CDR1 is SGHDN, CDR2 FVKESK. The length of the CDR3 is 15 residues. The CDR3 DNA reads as TGTGCCAGCAGCCAAGTTGGGGACTCTGGAAACACCATATATTTT. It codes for CASSQVGDSGNTIYF.

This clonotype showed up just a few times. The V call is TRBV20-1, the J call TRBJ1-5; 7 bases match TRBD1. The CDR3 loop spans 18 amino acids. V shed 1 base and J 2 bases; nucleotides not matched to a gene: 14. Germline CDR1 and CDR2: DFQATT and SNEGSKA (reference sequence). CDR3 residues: CSARASPFQTGGNQPQHF. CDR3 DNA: TGCAGTGCTAGAGCCAGCCCCTTTCAAACAGGGGGCAATCAGCCCCAGCATTTT.

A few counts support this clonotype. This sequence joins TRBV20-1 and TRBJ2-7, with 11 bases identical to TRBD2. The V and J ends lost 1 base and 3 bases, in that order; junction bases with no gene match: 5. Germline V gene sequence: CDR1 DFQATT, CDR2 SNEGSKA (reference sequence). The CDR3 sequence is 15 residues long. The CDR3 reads CSARVTSGSGYEQYF. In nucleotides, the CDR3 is TGCAGTGCTAGAGTAACTAGCGGGAGTGGCTACGAGCAGTACTTC.

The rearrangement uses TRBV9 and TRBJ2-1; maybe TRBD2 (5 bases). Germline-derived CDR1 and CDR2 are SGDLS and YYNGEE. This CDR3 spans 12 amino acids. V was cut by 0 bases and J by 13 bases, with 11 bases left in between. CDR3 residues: CASSVDQRPQFF. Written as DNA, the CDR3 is TGTGCCAGCAGCGTAGACCAGCGGCCCCAGTTCTTC.

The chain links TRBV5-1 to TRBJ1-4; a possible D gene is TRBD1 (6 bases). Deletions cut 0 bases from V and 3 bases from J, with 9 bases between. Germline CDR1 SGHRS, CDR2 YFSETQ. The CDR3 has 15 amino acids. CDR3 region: CASSLVAGANEKLFF. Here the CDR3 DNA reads TGCGCCAGCAGCTTGGTGGCAGGGGCTAATGAAAAACTGTTTTTT.

The DNA of the CDR3 is TGTGCCTGGAGCGGGGACAGAGCCGAGACCCAGTACTTC. Protein: CAWSGDRAETQYF. This chain uses TRBV30 with TRBJ2-5; TRBD1 matches at 7 bases. The CDR3 is 13 amino acids. The V and J ends lost 3 bases and 5 bases, in that order; junction bases with no gene match: 6. Germline-derived CDR1 and CDR2 are GTSNPN and SVGIG (reference sequence).

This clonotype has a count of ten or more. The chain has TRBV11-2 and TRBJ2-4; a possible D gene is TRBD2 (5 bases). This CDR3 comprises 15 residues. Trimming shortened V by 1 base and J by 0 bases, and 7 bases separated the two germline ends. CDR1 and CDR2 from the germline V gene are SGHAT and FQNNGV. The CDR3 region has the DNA TGTGCCAGCAGCTTAGTTCGGGGAGCCAAAAACATTCAGTACTTC. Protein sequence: CASSLVRGAKNIQYF.

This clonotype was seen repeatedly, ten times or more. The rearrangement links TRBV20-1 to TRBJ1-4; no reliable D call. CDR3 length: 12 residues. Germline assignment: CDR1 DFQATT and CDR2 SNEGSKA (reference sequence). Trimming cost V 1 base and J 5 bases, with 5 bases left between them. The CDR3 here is CSARARNEKLFF. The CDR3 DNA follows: TGCAGTGCTAGAGCCCGGAATGAAAAACTGTTTTTT.

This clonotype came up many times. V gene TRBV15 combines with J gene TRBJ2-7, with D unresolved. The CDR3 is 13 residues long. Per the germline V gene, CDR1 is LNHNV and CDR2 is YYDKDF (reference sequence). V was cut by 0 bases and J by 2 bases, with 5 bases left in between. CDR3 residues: CATSRDMAYEQYF. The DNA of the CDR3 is TGTGCCACCAGCAGAGATATGGCCTACGAGCAGTACTTC.

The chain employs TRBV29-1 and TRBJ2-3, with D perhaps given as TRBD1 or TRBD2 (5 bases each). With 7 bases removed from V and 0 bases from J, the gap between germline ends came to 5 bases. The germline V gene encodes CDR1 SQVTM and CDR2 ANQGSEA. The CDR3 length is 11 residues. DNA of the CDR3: TGCAGCGGGGACAGCACAGATACGCAGTATTTT. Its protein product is CSGDSTDTQYF.

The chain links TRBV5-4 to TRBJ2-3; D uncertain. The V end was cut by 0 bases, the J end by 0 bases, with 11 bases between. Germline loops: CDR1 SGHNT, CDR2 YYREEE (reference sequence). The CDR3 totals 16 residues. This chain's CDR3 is CASSLAPHPSTDTQYF. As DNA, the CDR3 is TGTGCCAGCAGCTTGGCCCCTCACCCTAGCACAGATACGCAGTATTTT.

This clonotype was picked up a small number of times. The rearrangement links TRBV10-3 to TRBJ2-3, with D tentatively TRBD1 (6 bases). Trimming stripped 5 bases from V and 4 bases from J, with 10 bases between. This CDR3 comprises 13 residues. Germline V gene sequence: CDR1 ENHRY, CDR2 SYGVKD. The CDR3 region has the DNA TGTGCCATCAGTCAACAGGGATCAGATACGCAGTATTTT. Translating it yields CAISQQGSDTQYF.

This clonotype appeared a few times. CDR3 sequence reads: CASSVGRGDGYTF. CDR3 DNA sequence: TGTGCCAGCAGCGTAGGTAGGGGCGATGGCTACACCTTC. The V gene is TRBV9, the J gene TRBJ1-2, with a weak D call TRBD1 (5 bases). With 0 bases removed from V and 6 bases from J, the gap between germline ends came to 9 bases. The CDR3 runs 13 residues. CDR1 and CDR2 from the germline V gene are SGDLS and YYNGEE.

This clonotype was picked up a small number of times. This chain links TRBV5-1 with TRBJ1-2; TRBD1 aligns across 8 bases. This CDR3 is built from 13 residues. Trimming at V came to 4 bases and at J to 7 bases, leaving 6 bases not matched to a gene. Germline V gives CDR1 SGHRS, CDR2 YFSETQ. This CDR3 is CASSAGGASGYTF. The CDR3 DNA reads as TGCGCCAGCAGCGCAGGGGGCGCGTCTGGCTACACCTTC.